These T cell receptor beta chains were read from a single sample in a study of CD8 T cells in ankylosing spondylitis. MiXCR was run by TCRdb on the 5' RACE reads, yielding one entry per CDR3 protein. The repertoire holds 200,000 or so distinct CDR3 sequences, with under 15% as singletons. Sequencing used blood, either unsorted or a sorted T cell fraction (not recorded which). The receptor source for this set is a female donor with ankylosing spondylitis or in good health (not recorded which). Both conserved end residues are part of each CDR3. A D gene is named only where the DNA matches it firmly. Some rows mark clone size as missing; the rest say once, few, many or name a class of expanded clone.

D: TRBD1; V: TRBV7-9; J: TRBJ2-7; size: -; DNA: TGTGCCAGCAGCCCCGACAGGGGGCGAAACTACGAGCAGTACTTC; CDR3: CASSPDRGRNYEQYF
D: TRBD1; V: TRBV20-1; J: TRBJ1-5; size: -; DNA: TGCAGTGTTCCGGGACAGGGGTATGGACAGCCCCAGCATTTT; CDR3: CSVPGQGYGQPQHF
D: TRBD2; V: TRBV7-9; J: TRBJ2-1; size: few; DNA: TGTGCCAGCAGCCATAGCGGGAGTGGTCCGGGGGAGCAGTTCTTC; CDR3: CASSHSGSGPGEQFF
D: TRBD1; V: TRBV4-3; J: TRBJ1-5; size: many; DNA: TGCGCCAGCAGCCAATCCACAGGGGATGGTCAGCCCCAGCATTTT; CDR3: CASSQSTGDGQPQHF
D: -; V: TRBV18; J: TRBJ1-4; size: -; DNA: TGTGCCAGCTCACCAGACCGCTTCGGGGATGAAAAACTGTTTTTT; CDR3: CASSPDRFGDEKLFF
D: -; V: TRBV7-2; J: TRBJ2-7; size: -; DNA: TGTGCCAGCAGGTGGGACGGCTACTACGAGCAGTACTTC; CDR3: CASRWDGYYEQYF
D: TRBD1; V: TRBV7-9; J: TRBJ1-6; size: -; DNA: TGTGCCAGCAGCAAAGGACAGGGGGCGCAACCCCTCCACTTT; CDR3: CASSKGQGAQPLHF
D: -; V: TRBV7-2; J: TRBJ2-3; size: many; DNA: TGTGCCAGCAGCCCCCCTCAGGTGCGGGATACGCAGTATTTT; CDR3: CASSPPQVRDTQYF
D: TRBD1; V: TRBV11-2; J: TRBJ2-3; size: many; DNA: TGTGCCAGCAGCTCAATTACCCTAGACAGGGGTGACACAGATACGCAGTATTTT; CDR3: CASSSITLDRGDTDTQYF
D: TRBD1; V: TRBV27; J: TRBJ2-5; size: many; DNA: TGTGCCAGCAGTTTGACAGGGGCCGTGCCTGGGGCCCAGTACTTC; CDR3: CASSLTGAVPGAQYF
D: TRBD1; V: TRBV5-1; J: TRBJ2-2; size: few; DNA: TGCGCCAGCAGGGGACAGACGAACACCGGGGAGCTGTTTTTT; CDR3: CASRGQTNTGELFF
D: -; V: TRBV27; J: TRBJ2-2; size: few; DNA: TGTGCCAGCGGACGGACGGGAAACACCGGGGAGCTGTTTTTT; CDR3: CASGRTGNTGELFF
D: -; V: TRBV20-1; J: TRBJ2-1; size: few; DNA: TGCAGTGCTAGAGGGTTTATCCTCTCCTACAATGAGCAGTTCTTC; CDR3: CSARGFILSYNEQFF